This T cell receptor beta chain is from a study of T cell responses to AZD1222 COVID-19 vaccine. General study results and limits: At study baseline, merely more than 5 AZD1222 recipients were seropositive.

On this clone: The target antigen is unknown.

Produced via immunoSEQ multiplex PCR; TCRdb's table is partial and in-frame only. The top ten clones hold about 3.9% of a sample with under 200,000 clones, over 90% of them seen once. V was trimmed by 6 bases and J by 2 bases, leaving 10 bases between them. The CDR3 contains 13 residues. This TCR was sampled from an adult in good health. V is TRBV12-3 or TRBV12-4 and J is TRBJ1-2, with a weak D call TRBD1 (5 bases). This specimen was peripheral blood, taken on day 0 of AZD1222 vaccination. The CDR3 DNA follows: TGTGCCAGCAGGGCGACAGAGAACTATGGCTACACCTTC. As protein: CASRATENYGYTF.